This passage covers 7 T cell receptor beta chains from one sample sequenced in a study of blood T cell repertoires in COVID-19 (TCRdb year 2020). The library relied on the immunoSEQ multiplex PCR assay. The table comes from immuneACCESS by way of TCRdb, which keeps in-frame sequences with V and J called. Part of the clones is missing from these tables; in studies checked, under half for an unresolved V gene and the rest for unknown reasons. The sample includes about 89,000 clones, with approximately 79% observed a single time. In total, the top ten clones hold 13% to 15% of the sample. Source material: peripheral blood. The receptors originated from a woman of 80 years or more with acute or convalescent COVID-19.

The rearrangement uses TRBV12-3 or TRBV12-4 and TRBJ2-2; 7 nucleotides align to TRBD2. Unmatched junction bases numbered 0, after V lost 3 bases and J lost 5 bases. The CDR3 contains 13 residues. CDR3 sequence: CASSLGGTGELFF. In DNA, the CDR3 is TGTGCCAGCAGTTTGGGGGGGACCGGGGAGCTGTTTTTT.

The genes are TRBV10-3 and TRBJ1-1, with 11 bases aligning to TRBD1. This CDR3 has 16 residues. From germline, CDR1 is ENHRY and CDR2 SYGVKD. V lost 3 bases and J lost 7; bases outside the gene matches: 10. CDR3: CAISEFGLGQGDEAFF. The CDR3 DNA reads TGTGCCATCAGTGAATTCGGCTTGGGACAGGGGGATGAAGCTTTCTTT.

This clone showed up just a few times. This sequence joins TRBV7-3 and TRBJ2-1; D is undetermined. There are 16 residues in the CDR3. V shed 5 bases and J shed 0 bases, with 14 bases lying between them. In germline, CDR1 is SGHTA, CDR2 FQGTGA. The CDR3 is CASSLRVSSSYNEQFF. The CDR3 nucleotides read TGTGCCAGCAGCCTACGGGTGTCGAGCTCCTACAATGAGCAGTTCTTC.

The V call is TRBV6-5, the J call TRBJ1-1; 10 positions agree with TRBD1. V gave up 6 bases and J gave up 4 bases; unmatched junction bases: 5. Germline CDR1 MNHEY, CDR2 SVGAGI. The CDR3 runs to 14 residues. The CDR3 here is CASRRQGASTEAFF. The CDR3 nucleotides read TGTGCCAGCAGACGACAGGGGGCTAGCACTGAAGCTTTCTTT.

This clone was seen at least ten times. The J gene is TRBJ1-1, the V gene TRBV28; 9 bases match TRBD1. With 3 bases clipped from V and 6 bases from J, the junction kept 8 bases outside the gene matches. The CDR3 sequence is 15 residues long. In germline, CDR1 is MDHEN, CDR2 SYDVKM. The CDR3 bases are TGTGCCAGCAGTTTCCACCGGGACAGGGCCCCTGAAGCTTTCTTT. This codes for CASSFHRDRAPEAFF.

This clone was counted between two and nine times. The V and J genes are TRBV3-1 (or the pseudogene TRBV3-2) and TRBJ2-2; D unclear. The CDR3 has 14 amino acids. Trimming removed 5 bases from V and 7 bases from J, with 14 bases in between. Germline lookup yields CDR1 LGHDT and CDR2 YNNKEL (reference sequence). CDR3 protein: CASSYGSMVGELFF. The CDR3 DNA reads as TGTGCCAGCAGCTATGGCAGTATGGTCGGGGAGCTGTTTTTT.

Only a few counts were recorded for this clone. The chain employs TRBV28 and TRBJ1-5; TRBD1 matches 8 bases. This CDR3 region has 14 residues. V lost 5 bases to trimming and J lost 1 base; unmatched junction nucleotides: 1. The V gene's germline CDR1 is MDHEN and CDR2 SYDVKM. CDR3 bases: TGTGCCAGCAGTGCAGGGGGCAGCAATCAGCCCCAGCATTTT. Protein: CASSAGGSNQPQHF. Full variable domain (remainder filled in from reference TRBV28 and TRBJ1-5): DVKVTQSSRYLVKRTGEKVFLECVQDMDHENMFWYRQDPGLGLRLIYFSYDVKMKEKGDIPEGYSVSREKKERFSLILESASTNQTSMYLCASSAGGSNQPQHFGDGTRLSIL.